The 13 T cell receptor beta chains listed next were all sequenced from one sample in a study of T cell repertoires in cytomegalovirus infection. Their cognate antigens are unknown. MiXCR was run by TCRdb on the reads, yielding one entry per CDR3 protein. The data contain 450,000 to 650,000 distinct CDR3 sequences, just under 40% of them singletons. This specimen was cultured PBMCs, taken from culture after CMV antigen stimulation. The receptors here all came from a human donor in good health (CMV status not recorded). Some clones in this sample may be carry-over from other donors' samples.

The chain combines TRBV2 with TRBJ2-2, with D tentatively TRBD2 (5 bases). Trimming removed 3 bases at V and 8 bases at J, with 10 bases between. This CDR3 has 13 amino acids. In germline, CDR1 is SNHLY, CDR2 FYNNEI. The CDR3 DNA sequence: TGTGCCAGCAGTGACGGACTGACTGGGGAGCTGTTTTTT. This codes for CASSDGLTGELFF.

Of note for this clonotype: The junction departs from germline at one end; a sequencing error may be responsible. The CDR3: CATSFGGVRSETQYF. Written as DNA, the CDR3 is TGTGCCACCAGCTTCGGGGGCGTGAGGAGTGAGACCCAGTACTTC. The V call is TRBV7-9, the J call TRBJ2-5; D possibly matches TRBD1 or TRBD2 (6 bases each). The germline gives CDR1 SEHNR, CDR2 FQNEAQ (reference sequence). CDR3 size: 15 residues.

This clonotype was seen more than once but under ten times. The chain couples TRBV4-2 to TRBJ1-5, with D uncertain. CDR3 size: 16 residues. V was pared by 1 base and J by 1 base, with 11 bases between. Germline loops: CDR1 LGHNA, CDR2 YNFKEQ. The DNA of the CDR3 is TGTGCCAGCAGCCAAGGGGGTCTTAGGAGCAATCAGCCCCAGCATTTT. It translates to CASSQGGLRSNQPQHF.

This clonotype was recorded many times. The J gene is TRBJ1-5, the V gene TRBV7-2; D is possibly TRBD1 (5 bases). Germline assignment: CDR1 SGHTA and CDR2 FQGNSA. This CDR3 comprises 14 residues. Trimming pared 1 base from V and 6 bases from J, leaving 10 bases between. CDR3 loop: CASSLEMGVQPQHF. Written as DNA, the CDR3 is TGTGCCAGCAGCTTAGAAATGGGGGTTCAGCCCCAGCATTTT.

This rearrangement joins TRBV4-2 to TRBJ2-7; TRBD1 might be the D (5 bases). CDR3 size: 13 residues. Germline CDR1 is LGHNA and CDR2 is YNFKEQ. V shed 3 bases and J shed 3 bases, with 9 bases lying between them. The CDR3 DNA sequence: TGTGCCAGCAGCCACGACAGATTCTACGAGCAGTACTTC. Protein product: CASSHDRFYEQYF.

This clonotype came up a few times. V usage is TRBV7-7 and J usage is TRBJ2-1; possibly TRBD2 for D (6 bases). CDR3 size: 16 residues. CDR1 SSHAT and CDR2 FNYEAQ come from the germline V gene (reference sequence). Trimming left V 5 bases short and J 3 bases short, with 17 bases between. CDR3 sequence reads: CASSPGTSRGYNEQFF. In DNA form, the CDR3 reads TGTGCCAGCAGCCCCGGGACTTCGCGGGGCTACAATGAGCAGTTCTTC.

This chain joins TRBV29-1 and TRBJ2-3; possible D gene TRBD2, 6 bases. CDR3 length equals 14 residues. V lost 4 bases to trimming and J lost 5 bases, with 16 bases between them. Germline V gene lookup returns CDR1 SQVTM and CDR2 ANQGSEA. CDR3 region: CSVGEFVGGDTQYF. The CDR3, as DNA: TGCAGCGTTGGGGAGTTCGTGGGGGGAGATACGCAGTATTTT.

This clonotype was seen a few times. The chain has TRBV6-1 and TRBJ1-5; unclear D gene. CDR3 length: 12 residues. Per the germline V gene, CDR1 is MNHNS and CDR2 is SASEGT. V lost 3 bases, J lost 2 bases, and 2 bases lay in between. CDR3: CASSDGNQPQHF. For the CDR3, the DNA is TGTGCCAGCAGTGATGGCAATCAGCCCCAGCATTTT.

J is TRBJ1-1 and V is TRBV4-1; D remains unclear. Deletions cut 4 bases from V and 9 bases from J, with 24 bases between. CDR3 length equals 16 residues. Germline CDR1 MGHRA, CDR2 YSYEKL. CDR3 loop: CASSRYTDGTLGKAFF. The CDR3 DNA follows: TGCGCCAGCAGCCGATACACGGACGGCACCCTAGGGAAAGCTTTCTTT.

The table lists this clonotype with a few counts. The chain joins TRBV7-2 to TRBJ2-7, with a tentative D call TRBD1 (6 bases). Germline loops: CDR1 SGHTA, CDR2 FQGNSA. This CDR3 has 14 amino acids. The V end lost 5 bases, the J end lost 1 base, and 12 bases lay between the germline ends. CDR3 in amino acids: CASSAWGPSYEQYF. The CDR3 DNA sequence: TGTGCCAGCAGCGCGTGGGGGCCGTCCTACGAGCAGTACTTC.

The chain links TRBV27 to TRBJ2-7, with TRBD2 identical over 8 bases. CDR1 and CDR2 from the germline V gene are MNHEY and SMNVEV (reference sequence). V was clipped by 6 bases and J by 5 bases; unmatched bases: 9. The CDR3 is made up of 14 amino acids. The CDR3 sequence: CASRKWREEDEQYF. The CDR3 bases are TGTGCCAGCAGGAAGTGGCGGGAGGAGGACGAGCAGTACTTC.

The V call is TRBV14, the J call TRBJ2-3; D ambiguous. V lost 4 bases and J lost 6, with 14 bases in between. The CDR3 extends over 14 amino acids. Germline assignment: CDR1 SGHDN and CDR2 FVKESK. CDR3 coding DNA: TGTGCCAGCAGCCTAGACCTATTCGTCGATACGCAGTATTTT. The encoded protein is CASSLDLFVDTQYF.

There are a few counts of this clonotype. The rearrangement links TRBV7-6 to TRBJ1-5; D unresolved. Germline loops: CDR1 SGHVS, CDR2 FNYEAQ. V was cut by 1 base and J by 3 bases, with 13 bases left in between. The CDR3 extends over 16 amino acids. The CDR3 loop is CASSLGAGLPNQPQHF. The CDR3 coding sequence is TGTGCCAGCAGCTTAGGGGCCGGCCTCCCCAATCAGCCCCAGCATTTT.